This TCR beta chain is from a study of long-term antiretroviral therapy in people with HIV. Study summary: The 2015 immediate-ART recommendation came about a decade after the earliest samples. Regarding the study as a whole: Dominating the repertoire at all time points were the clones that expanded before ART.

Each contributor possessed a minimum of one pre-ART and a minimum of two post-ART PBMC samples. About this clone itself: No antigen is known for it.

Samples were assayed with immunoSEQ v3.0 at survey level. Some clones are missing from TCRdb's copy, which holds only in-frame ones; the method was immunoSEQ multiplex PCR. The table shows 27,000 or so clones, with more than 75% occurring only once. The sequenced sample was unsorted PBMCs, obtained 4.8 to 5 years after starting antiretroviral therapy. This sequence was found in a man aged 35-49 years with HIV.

The CDR3 DNA reads TGTGCCAGCGGCCTTACAGGGAACGAGCAGTACTTC. This translates into CASGLTGNEQYF. This chain uses TRBV7-6 with TRBJ2-7; the D gene is possibly TRBD1 (6 bases). V was trimmed by 8 bases and J by 5 bases, leaving 13 bases between them. The germline CDR1 and CDR2 sequences are SGHVS and FNYEAQ. The CDR3 is 12 residues long.